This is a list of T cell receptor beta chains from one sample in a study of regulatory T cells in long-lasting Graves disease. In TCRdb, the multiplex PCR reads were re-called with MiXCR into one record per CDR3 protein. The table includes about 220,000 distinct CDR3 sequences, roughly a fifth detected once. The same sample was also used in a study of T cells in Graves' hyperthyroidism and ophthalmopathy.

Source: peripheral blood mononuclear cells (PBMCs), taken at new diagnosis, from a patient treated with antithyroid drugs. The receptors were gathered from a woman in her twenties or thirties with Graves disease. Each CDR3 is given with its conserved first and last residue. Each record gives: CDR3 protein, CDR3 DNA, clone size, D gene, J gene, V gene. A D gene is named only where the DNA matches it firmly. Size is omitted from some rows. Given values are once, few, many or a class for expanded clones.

CDR3 protein: CASSLKEGAKFRGNTEAFF
CDR3 DNA: TGTGCCAGCAGCTTAAAGGAAGGAGCCAAGTTCAGGGGGAACACTGAAGCTTTCTTT
clone size: few
D gene: -
J gene: TRBJ1-1
V gene: TRBV7-2

CDR3 protein: CASSISRDSEKLFF
CDR3 DNA: TGTGCCAGCAGCATCTCCAGGGACAGTGAAAAACTGTTTTTT
clone size: many
D gene: TRBD1
J gene: TRBJ1-4
V gene: TRBV7-8

CDR3 protein: CASSPGQGVTGYTF
CDR3 DNA: TGCGCCAGCAGCCCGGGACAGGGGGTTACTGGCTACACCTTC
clone size: many
D gene: TRBD1
J gene: TRBJ1-2
V gene: TRBV4-1

CDR3 protein: CASTQGSQPQHF
CDR3 DNA: TGCGCCAGTACACAGGGTAGTCAGCCCCAGCATTTT
clone size: many
D gene: -
J gene: TRBJ1-5
V gene: TRBV10-2

CDR3 protein: CASGRLDEQYF
CDR3 DNA: TGTGCCAGCGGGAGACTCGACGAGCAGTACTTC
clone size: many
D gene: -
J gene: TRBJ2-7
V gene: TRBV19

CDR3 protein: CASSQALERDSNQPQHF
CDR3 DNA: TGTGCCAGCAGCCAAGCCCTCGAACGGGATAGCAATCAGCCCCAGCATTTT
clone size: -
D gene: -
J gene: TRBJ1-5
V gene: TRBV12-3/TRBV12-4

CDR3 protein: CASRANWPQHF
CDR3 DNA: TGTGCCAGCAGGGCGAATTGGCCCCAGCATTTT
clone size: -
D gene: -
J gene: TRBJ1-5
V gene: TRBV2

CDR3 protein: CASSLEFTSTDTQYF
CDR3 DNA: TGTGCCAGCAGCTTAGAGTTTACTAGCACAGATACGCAGTATTTT
clone size: many
D gene: -
J gene: TRBJ2-3
V gene: TRBV11-2

CDR3 protein: CASSYRAQPQHF
CDR3 DNA: TGTGCCAGCAGTTACAGGGCTCAGCCCCAGCATTTT
clone size: -
D gene: -
J gene: TRBJ1-5
V gene: TRBV28

CDR3 protein: CASSRLPHSPLHF
CDR3 DNA: TGTGCCAGCAGTCGGCTACCCCACTCACCCCTCCACTTT
clone size: many
D gene: -
J gene: TRBJ1-6
V gene: TRBV12-3/TRBV12-4

CDR3 protein: CASKGTSGRFEQFF
CDR3 DNA: TGTGCCAGCAAGGGAACTAGCGGGAGATTTGAGCAGTTCTTC
clone size: -
D gene: TRBD2
J gene: TRBJ2-1
V gene: TRBV6-2/TRBV6-3

CDR3 protein: CAISDKGNTEAFF
CDR3 DNA: TGTGCCATCAGTGACAAGGGAAACACTGAAGCTTTCTTT
clone size: many
D gene: -
J gene: TRBJ1-1
V gene: TRBV10-3

CDR3 protein: CASSRPTGAGNTIYF
CDR3 DNA: TGTGCCAGCAGCCGTCCTACAGGAGCCGGGAACACCATATATTTT
clone size: many
D gene: -
J gene: TRBJ1-3
V gene: TRBV11-1

CDR3 protein: CAWMGNSGNTIYF
CDR3 DNA: TGTGCCTGGATGGGAAACTCTGGAAACACCATATATTTT
clone size: few
D gene: -
J gene: TRBJ1-3
V gene: TRBV30

CDR3 protein: CASSPPTDSYEQYF
CDR3 DNA: TGTGCCAGCAGTCCCCCGACAGACTCCTACGAGCAGTACTTC
clone size: many
D gene: -
J gene: TRBJ2-7
V gene: TRBV6-1

CDR3 protein: CASSPPPRSETQYF
CDR3 DNA: TGTGCCAGCAGTCCACCCCCTAGGAGTGAGACCCAGTACTTC
clone size: -
D gene: -
J gene: TRBJ2-5
V gene: TRBV12-3/TRBV12-4

CDR3 protein: CASSVDPSESSYEQYF
CDR3 DNA: TGTGCCAGCAGCGTAGATCCCAGCGAGAGCTCCTACGAGCAGTACTTC
clone size: many
D gene: -
J gene: TRBJ2-7
V gene: TRBV9

CDR3 protein: CASSWGRGMNTEAFF
CDR3 DNA: TGTGCCAGTAGTTGGGGCAGGGGGATGAACACTGAAGCTTTCTTT
clone size: many
D gene: TRBD1
J gene: TRBJ1-1
V gene: TRBV19

CDR3 protein: CASSLPNNEQFF
CDR3 DNA: TGTGCCAGCAGTTTACCTAACAATGAGCAGTTCTTC
clone size: many
D gene: -
J gene: TRBJ2-1
V gene: TRBV28

CDR3 protein: CASSPRTGSGYTEAFF
CDR3 DNA: TGTGCCAGCAGCCCGCGGACAGGGAGTGGGTACACTGAAGCTTTCTTT
clone size: many
D gene: TRBD1
J gene: TRBJ1-1
V gene: TRBV11-3

CDR3 protein: CASSSGLAGGTDTQYF
CDR3 DNA: TGTGCCAGCAGTTCCGGACTAGCGGGAGGCACAGATACGCAGTATTTT
clone size: many
D gene: TRBD2
J gene: TRBJ2-3
V gene: TRBV28

CDR3 protein: CASSLGLRQGANEKLFF
CDR3 DNA: TGCGCCAGCAGCTTGGGACTTAGACAGGGGGCTAATGAAAAACTGTTTTTT
clone size: many
D gene: TRBD1
J gene: TRBJ1-4
V gene: TRBV5-1

CDR3 protein: CASSVEEKLFF
CDR3 DNA: TGTGCCAGCAGTGTCGAGGAAAAACTGTTTTTT
clone size: many
D gene: -
J gene: TRBJ1-4
V gene: TRBV2

CDR3 protein: CAWRAIRGEQYF
CDR3 DNA: TGTGCCTGGAGGGCAATCCGGGGCGAGCAGTACTTC
clone size: many
D gene: -
J gene: TRBJ2-7
V gene: TRBV30

CDR3 protein: CASSGVAGGPDTQYF
CDR3 DNA: TGTGCCAGCAGTGGAGTAGCGGGGGGACCAGATACGCAGTATTTT
clone size: many
D gene: TRBD2
J gene: TRBJ2-3
V gene: TRBV25-1

CDR3 protein: CASSSRQGKNIQYF
CDR3 DNA: TGTGCCAGCAGCTCCCGACAGGGAAAAAACATTCAGTACTTC
clone size: -
D gene: TRBD1
J gene: TRBJ2-4
V gene: TRBV6-2/TRBV6-3

CDR3 protein: CASSPYTADSLTTDTQYF
CDR3 DNA: TGTGCCAGCTCACCATATACCGCCGACTCCCTCACCACAGATACGCAGTATTTT
clone size: many
D gene: -
J gene: TRBJ2-3
V gene: TRBV18

CDR3 protein: CASSAPGGMRGSPLHF
CDR3 DNA: TGTGCCAGCAGCGCCCCCGGGGGTATGAGGGGCTCACCCCTCCACTTT
clone size: many
D gene: -
J gene: TRBJ1-6
V gene: TRBV3-1

CDR3 protein: CASSYRGENEKLFF
CDR3 DNA: TGTGCCAGCAGCTATCGTGGGGAGAATGAAAAACTGTTTTTT
clone size: many
D gene: -
J gene: TRBJ1-4
V gene: TRBV11-2

CDR3 protein: CASSIPGPLKEAFF
CDR3 DNA: TGTGCCAGCAGTATACCGGGACCGCTTAAAGAAGCTTTCTTT
clone size: few
D gene: -
J gene: TRBJ1-1
V gene: TRBV28

CDR3 protein: CASSPDFRSDTQYF
CDR3 DNA: TGTGCCAGCTCACCGGACTTCCGTAGCGATACGCAGTATTTT
clone size: many
D gene: -
J gene: TRBJ2-3
V gene: TRBV18

CDR3 protein: CASSLGGSEQYF
CDR3 DNA: TGTGCCAGCAGCTTGGGAGGAAGCGAGCAGTACTTC
clone size: -
D gene: -
J gene: TRBJ2-7
V gene: TRBV5-6

CDR3 protein: CASSIASSGNTIYF
CDR3 DNA: TGTGCCAGTAGTATCGCCAGCTCTGGAAACACCATATATTTT
clone size: many
D gene: -
J gene: TRBJ1-3
V gene: TRBV19

CDR3 protein: CASSLGSGANVLTF
CDR3 DNA: TGTGCCAGCAGTTTGGGGTCGGGGGCCAACGTCCTGACTTTC
clone size: many
D gene: -
J gene: TRBJ2-6
V gene: TRBV28

CDR3 protein: CSVERKASGSQETQYF
CDR3 DNA: TGCAGCGTTGAAAGGAAAGCTAGCGGGAGCCAAGAGACCCAGTACTTC
clone size: many
D gene: TRBD2
J gene: TRBJ2-5
V gene: TRBV29-1